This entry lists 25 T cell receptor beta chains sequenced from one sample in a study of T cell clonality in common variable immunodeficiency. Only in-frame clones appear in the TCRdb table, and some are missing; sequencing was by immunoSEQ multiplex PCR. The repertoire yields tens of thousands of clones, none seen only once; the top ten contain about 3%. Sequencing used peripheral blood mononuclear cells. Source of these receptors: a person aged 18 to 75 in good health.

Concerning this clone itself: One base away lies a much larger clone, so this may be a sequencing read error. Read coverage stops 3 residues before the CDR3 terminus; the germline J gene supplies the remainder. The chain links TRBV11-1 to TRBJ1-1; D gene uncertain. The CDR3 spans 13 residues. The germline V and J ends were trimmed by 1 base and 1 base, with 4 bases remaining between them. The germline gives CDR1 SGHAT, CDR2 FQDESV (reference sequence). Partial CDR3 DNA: TGTGCCAGCAGCTTAGAACAGAACACTGAA. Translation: CASSLEQNTE. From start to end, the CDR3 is CASSLEQNTEAFF.

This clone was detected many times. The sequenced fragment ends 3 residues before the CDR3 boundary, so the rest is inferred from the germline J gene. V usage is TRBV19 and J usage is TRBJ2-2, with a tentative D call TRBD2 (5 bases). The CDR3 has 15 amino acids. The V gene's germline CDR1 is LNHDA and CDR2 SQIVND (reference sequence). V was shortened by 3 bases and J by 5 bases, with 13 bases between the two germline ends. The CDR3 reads CASSIRGVQTGELFF. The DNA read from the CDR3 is TGTGCCAGTAGTATTCGGGGAGTACAGACCGGGGAG.

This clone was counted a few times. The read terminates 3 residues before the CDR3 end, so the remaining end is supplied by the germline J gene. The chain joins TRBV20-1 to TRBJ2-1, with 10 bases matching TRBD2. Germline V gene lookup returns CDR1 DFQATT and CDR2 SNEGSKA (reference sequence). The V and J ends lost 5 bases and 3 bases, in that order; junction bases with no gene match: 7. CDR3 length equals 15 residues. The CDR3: CSADRGLADYNEQFF. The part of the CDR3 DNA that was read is TGCAGTGCTGACCGAGGACTAGCGGACTACAATGAG.

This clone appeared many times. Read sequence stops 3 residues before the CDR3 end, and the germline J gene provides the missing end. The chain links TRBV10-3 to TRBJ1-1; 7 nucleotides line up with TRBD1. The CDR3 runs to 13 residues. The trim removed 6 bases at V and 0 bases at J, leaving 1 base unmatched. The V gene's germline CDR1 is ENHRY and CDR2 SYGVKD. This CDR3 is CAIRGQMNTEAFF. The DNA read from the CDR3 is TGTGCCATCAGGGGACAGATGAACACTGAA.

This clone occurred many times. CDR3 residues: CSASGLGETQYF. Incomplete CDR3 DNA: TGCAGTGCTAGTGGACTTGGGGAGACC. The V and J genes are TRBV20-1 and TRBJ2-5, with D maybe TRBD2 (5 bases). The read ends 3 residues shy of where the CDR3 ends; the end is completed using the germline J gene. In germline, CDR1 is DFQATT, CDR2 SNEGSKA (reference sequence). Trimming cost V 3 bases and J 5 bases, with 10 bases left between them. The CDR3 covers 12 residues.

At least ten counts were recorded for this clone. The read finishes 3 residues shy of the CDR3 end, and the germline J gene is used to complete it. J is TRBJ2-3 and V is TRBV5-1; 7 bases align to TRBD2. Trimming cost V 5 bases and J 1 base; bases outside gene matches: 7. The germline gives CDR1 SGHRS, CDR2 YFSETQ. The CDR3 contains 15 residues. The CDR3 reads CASSSVLARTDTQYF. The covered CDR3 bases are TGCGCCAGCAGTTCAGTACTAGCGCGCACAGATACG. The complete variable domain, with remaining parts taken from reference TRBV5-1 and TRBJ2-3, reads KAGVTQTPRYLIKTRGQQVTLSCSPISGHRSVSWYQQTPGQGLQFLFEYFSETQRNKGNFPGRFSGRQFSNSRSEMNVSTLELGDSALYLCASSSVLARTDTQYFGPGTRLTVL.

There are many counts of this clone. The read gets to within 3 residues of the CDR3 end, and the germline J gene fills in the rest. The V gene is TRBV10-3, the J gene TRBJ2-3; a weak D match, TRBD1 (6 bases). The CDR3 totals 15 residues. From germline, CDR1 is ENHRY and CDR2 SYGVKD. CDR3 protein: CAISDAPTGSQPQYF. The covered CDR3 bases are TGTGCCATCAGTGATGCCCCCACAGGGAGCCAGCCG.

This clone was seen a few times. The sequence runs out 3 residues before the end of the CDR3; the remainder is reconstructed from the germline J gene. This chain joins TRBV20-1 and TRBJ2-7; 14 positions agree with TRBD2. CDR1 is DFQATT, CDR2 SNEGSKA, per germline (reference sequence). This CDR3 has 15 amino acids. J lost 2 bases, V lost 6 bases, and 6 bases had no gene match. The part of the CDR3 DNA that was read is TGCAGTGCCCAGGGACTAGCGGGGGACCCCTACGAG. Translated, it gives CSAQGLAGDPYE. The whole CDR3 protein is CSAQGLAGDPYEQYF.

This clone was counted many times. CDR3 protein: CASSEAIAGGGEQFF. The sequenced part of the CDR3 DNA is TGTGCCAGCAGTGAAGCGATAGCGGGGGGTGGTGAG. The rearrangement uses TRBV6-1 and TRBJ2-1; 10 positions agree with TRBD2. The read gets to within 3 residues of the CDR3 end, and the germline J gene fills in the rest. CDR3 length: 15 amino acids. Germline CDR1 and CDR2: MNHNS and SASEGT. J lost 9 bases, V lost 0 bases, and 5 bases had no gene match.

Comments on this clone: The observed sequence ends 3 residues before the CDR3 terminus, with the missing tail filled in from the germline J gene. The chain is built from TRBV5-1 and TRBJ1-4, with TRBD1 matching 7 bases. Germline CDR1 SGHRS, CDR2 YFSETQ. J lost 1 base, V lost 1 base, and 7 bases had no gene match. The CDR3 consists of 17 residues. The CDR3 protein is CASSLRGGPRTNEKLFF. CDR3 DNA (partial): TGCGCCAGCAGCTTGAGAGGGGGCCCACGAACTAATGAAAAA.

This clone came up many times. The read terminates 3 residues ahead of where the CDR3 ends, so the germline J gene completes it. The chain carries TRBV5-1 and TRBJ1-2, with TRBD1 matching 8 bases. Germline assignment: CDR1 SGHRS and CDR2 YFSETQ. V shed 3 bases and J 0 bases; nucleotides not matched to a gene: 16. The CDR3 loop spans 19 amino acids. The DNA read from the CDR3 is TGCGCCAGCAGCTCCCCGTCTCGGCAGGGGGCGGCTCCTAACTATGGC. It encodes CASSSPSRQGAAPNYG. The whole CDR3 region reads CASSSPSRQGAAPNYGYTF.

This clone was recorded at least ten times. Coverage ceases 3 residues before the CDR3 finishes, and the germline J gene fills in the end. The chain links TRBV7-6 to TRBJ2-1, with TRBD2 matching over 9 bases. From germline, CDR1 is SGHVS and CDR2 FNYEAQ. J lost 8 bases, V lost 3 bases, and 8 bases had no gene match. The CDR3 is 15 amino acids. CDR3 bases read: TGTGCCAGCAGCTTCACCAGCGGGAGGAACGATGAG. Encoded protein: CASSFTSGRNDE. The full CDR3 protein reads CASSFTSGRNDEQFF.

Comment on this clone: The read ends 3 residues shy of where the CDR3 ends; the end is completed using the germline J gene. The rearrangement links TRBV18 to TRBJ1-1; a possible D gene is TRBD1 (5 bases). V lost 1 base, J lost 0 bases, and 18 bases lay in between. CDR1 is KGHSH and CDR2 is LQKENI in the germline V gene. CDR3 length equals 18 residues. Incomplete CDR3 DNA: TGTGCCAGCTCACCACTCAACAGACGGGGGAACATGAACACTGAA. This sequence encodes CASSPLNRRGNMNTE. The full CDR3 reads CASSPLNRRGNMNTEAFF.

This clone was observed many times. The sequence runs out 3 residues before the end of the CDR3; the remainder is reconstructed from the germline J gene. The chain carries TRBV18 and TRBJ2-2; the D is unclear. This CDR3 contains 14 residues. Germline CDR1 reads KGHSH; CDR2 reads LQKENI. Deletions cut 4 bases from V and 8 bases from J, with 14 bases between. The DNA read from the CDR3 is TGTGCCAGCTCACGAGACTTACAAGTTGGGGAG. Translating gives CASSRDLQVGE. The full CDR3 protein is CASSRDLQVGELFF. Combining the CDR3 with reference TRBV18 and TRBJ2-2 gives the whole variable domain NAGVMQNPRHLVRRRGQEARLRCSPMKGHSHVYWYRQLPEEGLKFMVYLQKENIIDESGMPKERFSAEFPKEGPSILRIQQVVRGDSAAYFCASSRDLQVGELFFGEGSRLTVL.

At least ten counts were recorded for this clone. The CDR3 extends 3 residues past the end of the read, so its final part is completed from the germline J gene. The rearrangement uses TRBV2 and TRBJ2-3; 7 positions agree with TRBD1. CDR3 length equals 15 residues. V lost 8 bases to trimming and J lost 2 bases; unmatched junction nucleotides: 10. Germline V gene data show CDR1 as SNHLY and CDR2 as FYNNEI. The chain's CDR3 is CASGVGQLNTDTQYF. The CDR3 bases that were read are TGTGCCAGCGGGGTGGGACAGCTAAACACAGATACG.

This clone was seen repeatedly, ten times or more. The CDR3 spells CSARVPGYSYEQYF. Incomplete CDR3 DNA: TGCAGTGCTAGAGTTCCAGGGTACTCCTACGAG. The chain is built from TRBV20-1 and TRBJ2-7; D is possibly TRBD1 (5 bases). The read halts 3 residues ahead of the CDR3 end, with the missing end drawn from the germline J gene. V dropped 1 base and J dropped 0 bases, with 10 bases sitting between them. This CDR3 spans 14 amino acids. Germline V gene data show CDR1 as DFQATT and CDR2 as SNEGSKA (reference sequence).

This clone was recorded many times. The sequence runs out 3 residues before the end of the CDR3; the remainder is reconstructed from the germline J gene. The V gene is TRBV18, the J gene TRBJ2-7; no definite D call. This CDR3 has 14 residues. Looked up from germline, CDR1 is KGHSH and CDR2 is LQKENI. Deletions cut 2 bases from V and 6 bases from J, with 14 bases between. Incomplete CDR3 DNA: TGTGCCAGCTCACCATCCCTTAGAGATGGCGAG. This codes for CASSPSLRDGE. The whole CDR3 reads CASSPSLRDGEQYF.

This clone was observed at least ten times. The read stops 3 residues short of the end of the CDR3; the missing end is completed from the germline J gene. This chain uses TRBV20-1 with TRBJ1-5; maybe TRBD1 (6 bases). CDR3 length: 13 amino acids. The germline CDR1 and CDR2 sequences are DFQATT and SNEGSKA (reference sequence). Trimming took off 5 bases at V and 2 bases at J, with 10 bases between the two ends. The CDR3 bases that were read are TGCAGTGCTGGGAAGGGGGGCAATCAGCCC. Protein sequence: CSAGKGGNQP. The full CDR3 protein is CSAGKGGNQPQHF.

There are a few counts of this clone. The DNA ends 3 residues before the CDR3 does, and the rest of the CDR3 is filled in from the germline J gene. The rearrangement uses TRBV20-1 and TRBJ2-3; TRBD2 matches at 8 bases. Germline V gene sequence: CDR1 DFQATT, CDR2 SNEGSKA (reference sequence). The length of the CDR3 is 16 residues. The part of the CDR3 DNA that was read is TGCAGTGCTCAGAAGCACCCCAGCGGGAGAGGGGAGACG. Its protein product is CSAQKHPSGRGET. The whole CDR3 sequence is CSAQKHPSGRGETQYF.

CDR3 DNA (partial): TGTGCCAGCAGCCCAACGACAGGGAACGAG. Protein sequence: CASSPTTGNE. In full, the CDR3 reads CASSPTTGNEQYF. V usage is TRBV11-1 and J usage is TRBJ2-7, with 7 bases aligning to TRBD1. The read comes to an end 3 residues before the CDR3 does, leaving the germline J gene to fill in the end. In germline, CDR1 is SGHAT, CDR2 FQDESV (reference sequence). The CDR3 covers 13 residues. The ends lost 5 bases at V and 5 bases at J; junction bases unmatched: 6. Supplemented by reference TRBV11-1 and TRBJ2-7, the full variable domain reads EAEVAQSPRYKITEKSQAVAFWCDPISGHATLYWYRQILGQGPELLVQFQDESVVDDSQLPKDRFSAERLKGVDSTLKIQPAELGDSAMYLCASSPTTGNEQYFGPGTRLTVT.

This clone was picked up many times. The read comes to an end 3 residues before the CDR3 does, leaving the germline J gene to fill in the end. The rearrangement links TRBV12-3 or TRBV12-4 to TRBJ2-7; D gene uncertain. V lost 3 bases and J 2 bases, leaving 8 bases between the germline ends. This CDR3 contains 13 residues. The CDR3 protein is CASSFELAYEQYF. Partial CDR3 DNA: TGTGCCAGCAGTTTTGAGCTAGCCTACGAG.

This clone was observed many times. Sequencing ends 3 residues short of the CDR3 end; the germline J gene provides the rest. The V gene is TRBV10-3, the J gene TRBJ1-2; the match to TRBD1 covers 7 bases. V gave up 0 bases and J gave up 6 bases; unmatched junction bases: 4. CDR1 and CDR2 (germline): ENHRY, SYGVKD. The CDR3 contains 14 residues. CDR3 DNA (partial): TGTGCCATCAGTGAGTCGGGGACAGCCGATGGC. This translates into CAISESGTADG. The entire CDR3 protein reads CAISESGTADGYTF.

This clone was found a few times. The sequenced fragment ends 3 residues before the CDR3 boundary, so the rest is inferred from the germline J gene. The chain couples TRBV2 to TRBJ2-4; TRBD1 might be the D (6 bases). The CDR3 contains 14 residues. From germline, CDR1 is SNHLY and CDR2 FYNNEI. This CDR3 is CASSYLGAVVGQYF. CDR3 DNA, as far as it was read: TGTGCCAGCAGCTACCTGGGGGCAGTGGTCGGT.

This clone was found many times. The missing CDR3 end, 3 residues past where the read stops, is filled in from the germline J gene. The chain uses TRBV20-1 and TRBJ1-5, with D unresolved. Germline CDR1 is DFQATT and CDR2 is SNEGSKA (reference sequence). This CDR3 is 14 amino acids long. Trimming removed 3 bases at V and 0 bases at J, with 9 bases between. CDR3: CSASAFSSNQPQHF. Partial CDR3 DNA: TGCAGTGCTAGTGCTTTCAGTAGCAATCAGCCC.

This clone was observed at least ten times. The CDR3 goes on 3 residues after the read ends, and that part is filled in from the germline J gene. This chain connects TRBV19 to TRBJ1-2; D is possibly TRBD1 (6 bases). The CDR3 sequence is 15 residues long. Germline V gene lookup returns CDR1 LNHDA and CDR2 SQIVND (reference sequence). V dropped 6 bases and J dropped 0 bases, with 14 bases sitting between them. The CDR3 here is CASRIQGLANYGYTF. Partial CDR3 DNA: TGTGCCAGTAGGATACAGGGCCTAGCTAACTATGGC.